The sample holds many counts of the clone carrying this T cell receptor beta chain. Each CDR3 protein is one row after TCRdb ran MiXCR on the 5' RACE reads. The data show approximately 44,000 distinct CDR3 sequences, roughly an eighth seen once. This entry belongs to a study of spatial heterogeneity in lung cancer. The time point here: sample taken at primary tumor resection. Germline-derived CDR1 and CDR2 are SGHNT and YENEEA. The CDR3 has 15 residues. The ends lost 5 bases at V and 5 bases at J; junction bases unmatched: 8. The chain carries TRBV11-3 and TRBJ2-1; the match to TRBD1 covers 8 bases. The sample was PBMCs, taken at surgery. The origin of this receptor is a male donor with early-stage non-small cell lung cancer. CDR3 sequence reads: CASSTQGAGDNEQFF. The CDR3 DNA reads TGTGCCAGCAGCACTCAGGGGGCAGGAGACAATGAGCAGTTCTTC.